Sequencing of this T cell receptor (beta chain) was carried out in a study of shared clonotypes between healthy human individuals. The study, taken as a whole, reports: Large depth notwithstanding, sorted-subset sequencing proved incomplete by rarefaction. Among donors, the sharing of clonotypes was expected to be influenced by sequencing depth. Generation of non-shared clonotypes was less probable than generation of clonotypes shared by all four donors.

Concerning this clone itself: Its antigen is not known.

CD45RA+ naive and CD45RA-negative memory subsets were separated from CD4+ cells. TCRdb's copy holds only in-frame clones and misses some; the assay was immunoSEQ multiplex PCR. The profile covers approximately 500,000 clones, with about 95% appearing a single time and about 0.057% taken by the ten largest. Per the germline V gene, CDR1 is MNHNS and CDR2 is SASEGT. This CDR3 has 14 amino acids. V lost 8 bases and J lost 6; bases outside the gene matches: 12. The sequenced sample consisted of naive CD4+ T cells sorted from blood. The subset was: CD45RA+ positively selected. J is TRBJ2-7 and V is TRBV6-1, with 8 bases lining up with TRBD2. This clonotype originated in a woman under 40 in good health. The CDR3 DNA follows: TGTGCCAGCTTGCGGACTAGCTGGGTTAGCGAGCAGTACTTC. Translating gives CASLRTSWVSEQYF.